This TCR beta chain came from a study of T cell responses to AZD1222 COVID-19 vaccine. Only in-frame clones appear in the TCRdb table, and some are missing; sequencing was by immunoSEQ multiplex PCR. The sample has roughly 150,000 clones; 80% to 90% are singletons. Between the trimmed V and J ends, which lost 5 bases and 8 bases, there was a span of 16 bases. Per the germline V gene, CDR1 is MNHEY and CDR2 is SMNVEV (reference sequence). The CDR3 has 14 residues. Study results and caveats: White British people made up most donors, females outnumbered males, and clonal diversity was possibly underestimated. Repertoire sampling occurred only after the peak T cell response. The study found vaccine-associated CD4 TCRs spanning spike, dominant at 160-218 and 743-854. At study baseline, merely more than 5 AZD1222 recipients were seropositive.

On this clone: Its antigen is still unknown.

Here the sequenced sample was peripheral blood, taken on day 0 of AZD1222 vaccination. The V call is TRBV27, the J call TRBJ1-5; no reliable D call. The clonotype originates from an adult in good health. This CDR3 is CASSDTAAREPQHF. CDR3 nucleotide sequence: TGTGCCAGCAGTGATACAGCGGCCCGGGAGCCCCAGCATTTT.